This entry lists 20 T cell receptor beta chains sequenced from one sample in a study of tumor-infiltrating lymphocytes in primary liver carcinoma. Using a constant-region primer together with ProtoScript II reverse transcriptase, TCR beta cDNA was made from about 490 ng of total RNA. Libraries covering TCR beta were generated through three nested multiplex PCR rounds (using a slightly modified ARM-PCR). Running 9 to 11 cycles apiece, the first two PCR rounds relied on TRBV1-TRBV30 forward primers together with a C-beta reverse primer. TCRdb re-derived calls from the multiplex PCR reads in MiXCR, one entry per CDR3 protein. The data hold 330,000 or so distinct CDR3 sequences, with around three fifths observed a single time. Unsorted whole blood yielded blood RNA, and germline DNA was extracted as well. The specimen sequenced was peripheral blood. The receptors shown here come from a middle-aged man with primary liver carcinoma and hepatitis B virus infection.

A remark on this clonotype: This may stem from a read error, because a much larger clone lies one nucleotide away. This chain joins TRBV6-5 and TRBJ2-7, with D possibly being TRBD1 or TRBD2 (6 bases each). V was clipped by 5 bases and J by 10 bases, with 24 bases between them. The CDR3 runs to 15 residues. The germline CDR1 and CDR2 sequences are MNHEY and SVGAGI. DNA for the CDR3: TGTGCCAGCAGTCGCCCAAGGGGGGCCGGTGGCGACCAGTACTTC. Amino acid sequence: CASSRPRGAGGDQYF.

In its sample, this clonotype was seen a few times. A junction end diverges from the germline sequence, so it may reflect a read error. CDR3: CTIGTSTGELFF. In DNA form, the CDR3 reads TGTACCATCGGGACTAGCACCGGGGAGCTGTTTTTT. The chain recombines TRBV10-3 with TRBJ2-2; 8 bases map to TRBD2. CDR1 is ENHRY, CDR2 SYGVKD, per germline. This CDR3 has 12 amino acids.

Details on this clonotype: At one end the junction does not follow the germline gene, possibly because of a read error. The gene calls are TRBV29-1 and TRBJ2-7; D remains unclear. CDR1 and CDR2 from the germline V gene are SQVTM and ANQGSEA. The CDR3 has 14 amino acids. The CDR3 nucleotides are TGCAGCGTAGACTCGCCGAAGAGCTCCTACGGGCAGTACTTC. It yields the protein CSVDSPKSSYGQYF.

A remark on this clonotype: One end of the junction does not line up with germline, which may come from a read error. The rearrangement links TRBV6-6 to TRBJ2-1; TRBD2 matches 8 bases. This CDR3 spans 14 amino acids. Looked up from germline, CDR1 is MNHNY and CDR2 is SVGAGI (reference sequence). In nucleotides, the CDR3 is TGTGCCAGCGGAGGGCTAGCGGGTAACAATGAGCAGCTCTTC. Translating it yields CASGGLAGNNEQLF.

In the case of this clonotype: The junction departs from the called germline gene at one end, perhaps through a read error. The gene calls are TRBV11-2 and TRBJ1-4; D remains ambiguous. There are 14 residues in the CDR3. Germline V gene data show CDR1 as SGHAT and CDR2 as FQNNGV. The CDR3 region is CASNRREANEKLFF. CDR3 coding DNA: TGTGCCAGCAACCGAAGGGAGGCTAATGAGAAACTGTTTTTT.

On this clonotype itself: The junction departs from the called germline gene at one end, perhaps through a read error. The genes are TRBV11-2 and TRBJ2-5; 11 bases line up with TRBD2. CDR3 length: 17 amino acids. Germline values: CDR1 SGHAT, CDR2 FQNNGV. CDR3 protein: CAGSLAWELAGVETQYF. CDR3 DNA sequence: TGTGCCGGCAGCCTAGCCTGGGAACTAGCGGGAGTTGAGACCCAGTACTTC. Full variable domain (remainder filled in from reference TRBV11-2 and TRBJ2-5): EAGVAQSPRYKIIEKRQSVAFWCNPISGHATLYWYQQILGQGPKLLIQFQNNGVVDDSQLPKDRFSAERLKGVDSTLKIQPAKLEDSAVYLCAGSLAWELAGVETQYFGPGTRLLVL.

The chain uses TRBV30 and TRBJ1-6; D not resolved. V lost 2 bases, J lost 8 bases, and 16 bases lay in between. The CDR3 length is 15 residues. The germline V gene encodes CDR1 GTSNPN and CDR2 SVGIG (reference sequence). CDR3 DNA: TGTGCCTGGAGTCGGAGCGGTAAAGTCGATTCACCCCTCCACTTT. It specifies CAWSRSGKVDSPLHF.

Turning to this clonotype: At one end, the junction sequence differs from germline, possibly due to a read error. The genes are TRBV5-6 and TRBJ2-7, with D hard to call. CDR1 and CDR2 (germline): SGHDT, YYEEEE. CDR3 length: 12 amino acids. The CDR3 DNA reads as TGTGCCAGCAGCTTGGGGCACTACGGGCAGTACTTC. The encoded protein is CASSLGHYGQYF.

Worth noting for this clonotype: One end of the junction varies from germline; a read error may be responsible. The genes are TRBV10-2 and TRBJ1-2; D is unresolved. The CDR3 runs 13 residues. Per the germline V gene, CDR1 is WSHSY and CDR2 is SAAADI. CDR3 DNA: TGCGTCAGCAGTGATTCAGGAGAACGGGGCTACACCTTC. It translates to CVSSDSGERGYTF.

In the case of this clonotype: One end of the junction fails to match germline, which may point to a read error. J is TRBJ2-5 and V is TRBV11-2; no firm D call. The CDR3 consists of 12 residues. Germline loops: CDR1 SGHAT, CDR2 FQNNGV. CDR3 in DNA: TGTGCCAGCTGCTTAGTTCAGGAGACCCAGTACTTC. Its protein product is CASCLVQETQYF.

On this clonotype: A junction end diverges from the germline sequence, so it may reflect a read error. The chain carries TRBV11-3 and TRBJ2-7; D is possibly TRBD2 (5 bases). This CDR3 is built from 13 residues. Germline CDR1 reads SGHNT; CDR2 reads YENEEA. The CDR3 spells CSSNLTPSGEQYF. The CDR3 nucleotides read TGTTCCAGCAACTTAACACCCAGCGGCGAGCAGTACTTC. The entire variable domain, with the rest obtained from reference TRBV11-3 and TRBJ2-7, is as follows: EAGVVQSPRYKIIEKKQPVAFWCNPISGHNTLYWYLQNLGQGPELLIRYENEEAVDDSQLPKDRFSAERLKGVDSTLKIQPAELGDSAVYLCSSNLTPSGEQYFGPGTRLTVT.

This clonotype was observed a few times. The genes are TRBV5-4 and TRBJ2-3; TRBD2 agrees at 16 bases. Per the germline V gene, CDR1 is SGHNT and CDR2 is YYREEE (reference sequence). V was pared by 0 bases and J by 3 bases, with 1 base of the junction left unmatched. There are 17 residues in the CDR3. The CDR3 nucleotides are TGTGCCAGCAGCTTGGAGGGACTAGCGGGAGGGACAGATACGCAGTATTTT. This codes for CASSLEGLAGGTDTQYF.

Notes on this clonotype: No conserved phenylalanine or tryptophan is present at the end of the CDR3, so a read error is the likely explanation. The J gene is TRBJ2-7, the V gene TRBV11-1; 8 bases are a match to TRBD2. The V and J ends lost 6 bases and 0 bases, in that order; junction bases with no gene match: 7. The CDR3 is made up of 15 amino acids. Germline CDR1 is SGHAT and CDR2 is FQDESV (reference sequence). In nucleotides, the CDR3 is TGTGCCAGCAGTCCTAAACTAGCGGCCTCCTACGAGCAGTACTCC. It codes for CASSPKLAASYEQYS.

Comments on this clonotype: This may stem from a read error, because a much larger clone lies one nucleotide away. The chain recombines TRBV4-1 with TRBJ2-1, with a tentative D call TRBD1 (6 bases). This CDR3 is built from 16 residues. The germline CDR1 and CDR2 sequences are MGHRA and YSYEKL. The CDR3 sequence: CASSQDPEAWDIELFF. The CDR3 nucleotides are TGCGCCAGCAGCCAAGATCCGGAGGCTTGGGACATTGAGCTGTTCTTC.

The chain has TRBV11-1 and TRBJ2-7; the D is unclear. The V end lost 5 bases, the J end lost 7 bases, and 21 bases lay between the germline ends. Germline V gene lookup returns CDR1 SGHAT and CDR2 FQDESV (reference sequence). The CDR3 length is 15 residues. The CDR3 sequence: CASSPTGRWQYEQYF. For the CDR3, the DNA is TGTGCCAGCAGCCCCACCGGTAGGTGGCAGTATGAGCAGTACTTC.

The chain links TRBV28 to TRBJ2-7, with no clear D. The V end lost 3 bases, the J end lost 5 bases, and 14 bases lay between the germline ends. CDR1 and CDR2 from the germline V gene are MDHEN and SYDVKM. The CDR3 consists of 14 residues. CDR3 nucleotides: TGTGCCAGCAGTTTGAGACATGGTATCGACGAGCAGTACTTC. This sequence encodes CASSLRHGIDEQYF.

The chain links TRBV6-1 to TRBJ1-3; D might be TRBD1 (6 bases). Germline V CDR1 and CDR2: MNHNS, SASEGT. The CDR3 is 17 residues long. V was cut by 3 bases and J by 1 base, with 16 bases left in between. The chain's CDR3 is CASSDRTGGASGNTIYF. In DNA, the CDR3 is TGTGCCAGCAGTGATAGGACCGGGGGGGCTTCTGGAAACACCATATATTTT.

The CDR3 DNA sequence: TGTGCCAGCAGCGTGGACTTCTCCTACGAGCAGTACTTC. It codes for CASSVDFSYEQYF. The chain links TRBV5-4 to TRBJ2-7, with D perhaps matching TRBD2 (5 bases). V was trimmed by 4 bases and J by 0 bases, leaving 8 bases between them. This CDR3 region has 13 residues. Germline CDR1 is SGHNT and CDR2 is YYREEE (reference sequence).

A word on this clonotype: Germline is not matched at one junction end, which may reflect a read error. This rearrangement joins TRBV6-6 to TRBJ2-5; 10 bases map to TRBD1. CDR1 is MNHNY and CDR2 is SVGAGI in the germline V gene (reference sequence). CDR3 length: 15 residues. CDR3 sequence: CASSAETGGRETHYF. The CDR3 nucleotides are TGTGCCAGCAGCGCCGAGACAGGGGGCCGGGAGACCCATTACTTC.

This clonotype was counted once. The J gene is TRBJ2-3, the V gene TRBV11-1; D remains ambiguous. V was trimmed by 7 bases and J by 0 bases, leaving 14 bases between them. CDR1 is SGHAT and CDR2 is FQDESV in the germline V gene (reference sequence). CDR3 length: 15 residues. The CDR3, as DNA: TGTGCCAGCAACTTGACCGAGACTAGCACAGATACGCAGTATTTT. It is translated as CASNLTETSTDTQYF.